The 4 T cell receptor beta chains below were found in one sample sequenced in a study of identical twins. TCRdb used MiXCR to reprocess the 5' RACE reads, holding one entry per CDR3 protein. Of fewer than 900,000 distinct CDR3 sequences listed, 15% to 20% were seen once; the top ten hold roughly 13%. The same specimen was also included in a second study, on T cells expressing NK-cell markers.

The sample was PBMCs. These receptors were obtained from a woman in her late teens or twenties in good health.

V gene TRBV7-8 combines with J gene TRBJ2-5; 7 nucleotides align to TRBD1. The germline V gene has CDR1 SGHVS and CDR2 FQNEAQ. The CDR3 length is 16 residues. V gave up 2 bases and J gave up 1 base; unmatched junction bases: 7. CDR3 nucleotides: TGTGCCAGCAGCTTAACGACAGGGCCACTCCAAGAGACCCAGTACTTC. This translates into CASSLTTGPLQETQYF.

This clonotype appeared a few times. This chain joins TRBV5-1 and TRBJ2-2; 9 bases fit TRBD1. Losses at the gene ends were 1 base for V and 5 bases for J; bases not matched to a gene: 6. The germline CDR1 and CDR2 sequences are SGHRS and YFSETQ. The length of the CDR3 is 16 residues. The CDR3 DNA is TGCGCCAGCAGCTTGATGGGACAGGGAAGGACCGGGGAGCTGTTTTTT. It translates to CASSLMGQGRTGELFF.

This clonotype was seen only a few times. V usage is TRBV27 and J usage is TRBJ2-7; no reliable D call. The germline V and J ends were trimmed by 2 bases and 5 bases, with 16 bases remaining between them. The germline V gene encodes CDR1 MNHEY and CDR2 SMNVEV (reference sequence). CDR3 length equals 15 residues. CDR3 region: CASSLIGPLGNEQYF. The CDR3 region has the DNA TGTGCCAGCAGTTTAATTGGCCCCCTGGGAAACGAGCAGTACTTC.

The chain combines TRBV7-2 with TRBJ2-1; 9 nucleotides align to TRBD1. CDR1 SGHTA and CDR2 FQGNSA come from the germline V gene. V lost 4 bases, J lost 8 bases, and 12 bases stayed unmatched. This CDR3 has 16 residues. The CDR3 loop is CASSWTGTGTKDEQFF. The CDR3 nucleotides read TGTGCCAGCAGCTGGACCGGGACAGGGACCAAGGATGAGCAGTTCTTC. Full variable domain (remainder filled in from reference TRBV7-2 and TRBJ2-1): GAGVSQSPSNKVTEKGKDVELRCDPISGHTALYWYRQSLGQGLEFLIYFQGNSAPDKSGLPSDRFSAERTGGSVSTLTIQRTQQEDSAVYLCASSWTGTGTKDEQFFGPGTRLTVL.